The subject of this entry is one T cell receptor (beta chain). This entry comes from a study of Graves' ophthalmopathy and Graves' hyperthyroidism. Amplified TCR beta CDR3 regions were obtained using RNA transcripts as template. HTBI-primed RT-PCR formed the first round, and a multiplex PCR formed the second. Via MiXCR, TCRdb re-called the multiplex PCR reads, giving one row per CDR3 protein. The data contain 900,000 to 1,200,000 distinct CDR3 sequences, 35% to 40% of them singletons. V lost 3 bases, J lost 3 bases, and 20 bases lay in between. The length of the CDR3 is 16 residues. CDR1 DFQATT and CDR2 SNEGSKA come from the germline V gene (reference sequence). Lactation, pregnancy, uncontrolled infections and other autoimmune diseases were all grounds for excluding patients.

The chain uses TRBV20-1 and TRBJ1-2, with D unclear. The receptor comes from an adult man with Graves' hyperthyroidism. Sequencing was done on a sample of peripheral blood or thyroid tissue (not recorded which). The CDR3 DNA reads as TGCAGTGCTAGTTTTTTCCTCCGACCCCGCTACTATGGCTACACCTTC. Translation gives CSASFFLRPRYYGYTF.